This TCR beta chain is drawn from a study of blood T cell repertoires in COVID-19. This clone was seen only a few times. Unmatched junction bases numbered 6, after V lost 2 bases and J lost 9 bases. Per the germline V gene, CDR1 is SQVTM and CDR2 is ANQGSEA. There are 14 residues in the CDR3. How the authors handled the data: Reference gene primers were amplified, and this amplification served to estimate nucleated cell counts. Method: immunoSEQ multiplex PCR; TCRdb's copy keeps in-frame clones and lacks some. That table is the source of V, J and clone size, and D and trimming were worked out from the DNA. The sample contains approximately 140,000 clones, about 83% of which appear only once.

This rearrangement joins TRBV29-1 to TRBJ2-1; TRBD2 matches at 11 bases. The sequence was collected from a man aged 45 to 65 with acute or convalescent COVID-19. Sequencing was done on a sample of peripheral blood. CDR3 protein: CSVETSGGRGEQFF. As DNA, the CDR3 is TGCAGCGTTGAAACTAGCGGGGGCCGAGGTGAGCAGTTCTTC.